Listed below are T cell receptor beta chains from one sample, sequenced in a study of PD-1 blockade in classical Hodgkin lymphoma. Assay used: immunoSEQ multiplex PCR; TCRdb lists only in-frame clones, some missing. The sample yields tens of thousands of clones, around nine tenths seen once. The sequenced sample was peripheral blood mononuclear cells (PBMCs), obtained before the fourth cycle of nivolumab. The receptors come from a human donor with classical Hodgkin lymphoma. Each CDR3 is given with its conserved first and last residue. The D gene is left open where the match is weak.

CDR3: CASRRDGRYTGELFF; V: TRBV2; D: .
CDR3: CASSPGQGDTDTQYF; V: TRBV4-1; D: TRBD1
CDR3: CASSLAPSSGGTDTQYF; V: TRBV7-9; D: TRBD2
CDR3: CSVEQENTEAFF; V: TRBV29-1; D: .
CDR3: CASSLVRGGETQYF; V: TRBV5-1; D: .
CDR3: CATSRGGGNQPQHF; V: TRBV15; D: .
CDR3: CASSFPGRARKTYEQYF; V: TRBV28; D: .
CDR3: CASSPGQGARTEAFF; V: TRBV6-6; D: TRBD1
CDR3: CASSSTGAQGDTEAFF; V: TRBV5-1; D: TRBD1
CDR3: CASSLKDSPSSGYEKLFF; V: TRBV5-6; D: .
CDR3: CASSRERTGELFF; V: TRBV11-3; D: .
CDR3: CASSVVASVDTQYF; V: TRBV9; D: .
CDR3: CASTDLLAGRGTQYF; V: TRBV6-5; D: TRBD2
CDR3: CASSGGGPYNEQFF; V: TRBV7-2; D: TRBD2
CDR3: CASSYMETQYF; V: TRBV5-1; D: .
CDR3: CASSLMGETLHF; V: TRBV7-8; D: .
CDR3: CASTPIVGRGVYGYTF; V: TRBV9; D: .
CDR3: CASGLGLGELFF; V: TRBV12-5; D: .
CDR3: CASSQVGQETQYF; V: TRBV6-6; D: .
CDR3: CASSLLGVFEQFF; V: TRBV5-1; D: .
CDR3: CASTPGPKGGNEQFF; V: TRBV5-1; D: .
CDR3: CASSAQGAGAINTGELFF; V: TRBV7-9; D: .
CDR3: CASSIGAGLLGTDTQYF; V: TRBV19; D: .
CDR3: CASSTGGSYEQYF; V: TRBV5-1; D: .
CDR3: CASSLLHSNQPQHF; V: TRBV7-9; D: .
CDR3: CASSSIGRAQYF; V: TRBV7-6; D: .
CDR3: CASSVDRNSPLHF; V: TRBV9; D: .
CDR3: CASSLTDRGSGYTF; V: TRBV7-8; D: TRBD1
CDR3: CASSVAGTGYYGYTF; V: TRBV9; D: TRBD1
CDR3: CASSLTQSTDTQYF; V: TRBV11-2; D: .
CDR3: CASSFRGRAYGYTF; V: TRBV6-1; D: .
CDR3: CASSPHLGDMNTEAFF; V: TRBV5-4; D: .
CDR3: CASSSPRDRAFSDTQYF; V: TRBV11-2; D: TRBD1
CDR3: CASSSLRDRGAEQYF; V: TRBV21-1; D: .
CDR3: CASSPQSGPYEQYF; V: TRBV7-9; D: .
CDR3: CASSLVPDSPLHF; V: TRBV7-8; D: .
CDR3: CAISESRTGRQPQHF; V: TRBV10-3; D: TRBD1
CDR3: CSVYTLVGGNTIYF; V: TRBV29-1; D: .
CDR3: CASSLASALNTEAFF; V: TRBV7-8; D: .
CDR3: CASRQTGTGSTDTQYF; V: TRBV5-1; D: TRBD1
CDR3: CASSLEGSSTDTQYF; V: TRBV5-1; D: .
CDR3: CASSPWKGLVNTEAFF; V: TRBV23-1; D: .
CDR3: CASSLGGLNQPQHF; V: TRBV7-9; D: .
CDR3: CASSLPDGFNEKLFF; V: TRBV5-1; D: .
CDR3: CASSSPGQGPYEQYF; V: TRBV5-4; D: TRBD1
CDR3: CASSLTGLSDTQYF; V: TRBV5-1; D: .
CDR3: CASSFRGEDTQYF; V: TRBV27; D: .
CDR3: CASEGGGVQETQYF; V: TRBV6-1; D: .
CDR3: CASSLSGSGNTIYF; V: TRBV5-6; D: .
CDR3: CASSTGTFTDTQYF; V: TRBV6-5; D: .